The clone carrying this T cell receptor beta chain was observed a few times. This CDR3 comprises 16 residues. Germline CDR1 and CDR2: SGHTA and FQGNSA. Unmatched junction bases numbered 8, after V lost 1 base and J lost 9 bases. MiXCR, run by TCRdb on the reads, gives a single entry per CDR3 protein. This table has under 95,000 distinct CDR3 sequences, under 5% appearing once. The data derive from a study of T cell repertoires in cytomegalovirus infection. As for the study in general: CMV infection and matching HLA type were both indicated by public TCR beta signatures.

The rearrangement links TRBV7-2 to TRBJ2-7, with 14 bases matching TRBD2. What was sequenced was PBMCs. The clonotype was recovered from a human donor in good health (CMV status not recorded). Some clones in this sample may be carry-over from other donors' samples. The CDR3 is CASSLEGLAGDRRQYF. In DNA, the CDR3 is TGTGCCAGCAGCTTAGAGGGACTAGCGGGGGATCGCAGGCAGTACTTC.